The 25 T cell receptor beta chains given below trace back to one sample, sequenced in a study of blood T cell repertoires in COVID-19. Clones were sequenced by immunoSEQ multiplex PCR, and TCRdb holds only the in-frame ones, with some missing. The sample has around 68,000 clones, roughly 87% seen once. The sample taken for sequencing was peripheral blood. Every receptor here comes from a woman in her forties or fifties with acute or convalescent COVID-19.

The chain links TRBV7-2 to TRBJ2-7; D is ambiguous. Germline-derived CDR1 and CDR2 are SGHTA and FQGNSA. The CDR3 has 12 residues. Trimming took off 5 bases at V and 0 bases at J, with 5 bases between the two ends. Written as DNA, the CDR3 is TGTGCCAGCAGCCCCCACTCCTACGAGCAGTACTTC. It codes for CASSPHSYEQYF.

In this sample, this clone turned up once. The chain uses TRBV5-1 and TRBJ2-1; unclear D gene. V lost 4 bases and J lost 4, with 18 bases in between. The CDR3 runs 16 residues. From germline, CDR1 is SGHRS and CDR2 YFSETQ. The CDR3 here is CASSPLLGETYNEQFF. CDR3 in DNA: TGCGCCAGCAGCCCCCTCCTAGGAGAAACTTACAATGAGCAGTTCTTC. The full variable domain, its missing parts supplied by reference TRBV5-1 and TRBJ2-1, is KAGVTQTPRYLIKTRGQQVTLSCSPISGHRSVSWYQQTPGQGLQFLFEYFSETQRNKGNFPGRFSGRQFSNSRSEMNVSTLELGDSALYLCASSPLLGETYNEQFFGPGTRLTVL.

The chain couples TRBV4-1 to TRBJ2-7; no clear D gene. CDR3 length equals 13 residues. The V and J ends lost 3 bases and 4 bases respectively, with 10 bases between them. CDR1 is MGHRA, CDR2 YSYEKL, per germline. The CDR3 sequence is CASSQRPEYEQYF. The DNA of the CDR3 is TGCGCCAGCAGCCAGAGGCCAGAGTACGAGCAGTACTTC.

The CDR3 DNA reads TGTGCCAGCAGCTTAATAGCGGGGTCTAGCACAGATACGCAGTATTTT. It specifies CASSLIAGSSTDTQYF. V and J are TRBV7-3 and TRBJ2-3; TRBD2 matches at 8 bases. Germline CDR1 SGHTA, CDR2 FQGTGA. J lost 0 bases, V lost 1 base, and 3 bases had no gene match. This CDR3 region has 16 residues.

The table lists this clone with a count of one. The J gene is TRBJ1-6, the V gene TRBV5-4, with D possibly TRBD1 on 5 matching bases. In germline, CDR1 is SGHNT, CDR2 YYREEE (reference sequence). V lost 4 bases and J 0 bases, leaving 11 bases between the germline ends. The CDR3 length is 16 residues. The CDR3 DNA reads as TGTGCCAGCAGCCCGGGAGGGGTCTCCTATAATTCACCCCTCCACTTT. This translates into CASSPGGVSYNSPLHF.

The chain joins TRBV5-1 to TRBJ2-5; 11 nucleotides match TRBD1. V lost 6 bases and J lost 4; bases outside the gene matches: 8. The CDR3 consists of 15 residues. Germline lookup yields CDR1 SGHRS and CDR2 YFSETQ. In DNA, the CDR3 is TGCGCCAGCACCCCCGGCGGGACAGGGGGAGAGACCCAGTACTTC. The encoded protein is CASTPGGTGGETQYF.

V usage is TRBV18 and J usage is TRBJ2-7; 9 bases align to TRBD1. Germline V gene sequence: CDR1 KGHSH, CDR2 LQKENI. This CDR3 contains 15 residues. J was trimmed by 0 bases and V by 3 bases; bases with no gene match: 3. This CDR3 reads CASSPGTGISYEQYF. The CDR3 DNA reads TGTGCCAGCTCACCGGGGACAGGGATCTCCTACGAGCAGTACTTC.

DNA of the CDR3: TGTGCCAGCAGTGAAGACAGGCAACTCCTCTATGGCTACACCTTC. Translated, it gives CASSEDRQLLYGYTF. The chain is built from TRBV6-1 and TRBJ1-2; D possibly corresponds to TRBD1 (5 bases). Trimming took 1 base from V and 4 from J, leaving 13 bases between them. The germline CDR1 and CDR2 sequences are MNHNS and SASEGT. The CDR3 loop spans 15 amino acids.

The rearrangement uses TRBV19 and TRBJ2-1, with 14 bases identical to TRBD2. The V gene end was trimmed by 10 bases and the J gene end by 5 bases; junction bases not matched to a gene: 10. Germline V gene sequence: CDR1 LNHDA, CDR2 SQIVND (reference sequence). CDR3 length: 16 amino acids. In DNA, the CDR3 is TGTGCCACAGAAGCATGGACTAGCGGGGGGAACAATGAGCAGTTCTTC. Residues: CATEAWTSGGNNEQFF.

The chain is built from TRBV14 and TRBJ1-1; weak D call: TRBD1 (5 bases). The CDR3 is 17 residues long. Per the germline V gene, CDR1 is SGHDN and CDR2 is FVKESK. Trimming removed 1 base from V and 7 bases from J, with 22 bases in between. The CDR3 nucleotides read TGTGCCAGCAGCCAAGCATCGCCGAGGGGCGGGAGGTATGAAGCTTTCTTT. Its translation is CASSQASPRGGRYEAFF.

V is TRBV18 and J is TRBJ2-3; D unclear. The V end was cut by 2 bases, the J end by 5 bases, with 8 bases between. Germline CDR1 KGHSH, CDR2 LQKENI. CDR3 length equals 13 residues. CDR3 coding DNA: TGTGCCAGCTCACCAGTCGGTAAAGATACGCAGTATTTT. Translation: CASSPVGKDTQYF.

This chain links TRBV7-9 with TRBJ1-4; maybe TRBD1 (5 bases). The germline V and J ends were trimmed by 3 bases and 8 bases, with 13 bases remaining between them. The V gene's germline CDR1 is SEHNR and CDR2 FQNEAQ (reference sequence). The CDR3 is made up of 14 amino acids. CDR3 sequence (DNA): TGTGCCAGCAGCTTTTTGGGCAGGGCCGAAAAACTGTTTTTT. It is translated as CASSFLGRAEKLFF.

The chain couples TRBV30 to TRBJ1-1; D unresolved. CDR1 GTSNPN and CDR2 SVGIG come from the germline V gene (reference sequence). V lost 4 bases, J lost 0 bases, and 9 bases lay in between. There are 13 residues in the CDR3. The CDR3 is CAWKQHVNTEAFF. The CDR3 DNA is TGTGCCTGGAAACAACATGTGAACACTGAAGCTTTCTTT.

This sequence joins TRBV6-1 and TRBJ1-5; 7 bases are a match to TRBD1. The CDR3 has 16 amino acids. In germline, CDR1 is MNHNS, CDR2 SASEGT. V trimming: 2 bases; J trimming: 7 bases; junction bases outside the gene matches: 11. For the CDR3, the DNA is TGTGCCAGCAGTGAATTATCACAGGGGTTTTCCCAGCCCCAGCATTTT. Its translation: CASSELSQGFSQPQHF.

This clone appeared once. The chain links TRBV4-3 to TRBJ1-1; D perhaps matches TRBD1 (5 bases). The CDR3 is made up of 16 amino acids. Germline CDR1 and CDR2: LGHNA and YSLEER. With 0 bases removed from V and 0 bases from J, the gap between germline ends came to 11 bases. The CDR3 here is CASSQEVWGMNTEAFF. CDR3 in DNA: TGCGCCAGCAGCCAAGAGGTCTGGGGCATGAACACTGAAGCTTTCTTT.

V usage is TRBV7-9 and J usage is TRBJ1-3, with D possibly matching TRBD1 (6 bases). Per the germline V gene, CDR1 is SEHNR and CDR2 is FQNEAQ (reference sequence). This CDR3 is 16 amino acids long. Trimming took 3 bases from V and 2 from J, leaving 14 bases between them. The CDR3 reads CASSLDRNYAGNTIYF. The CDR3, as DNA: TGTGCCAGCAGCTTGGACAGAAACTACGCTGGAAACACCATATATTTT.

The table lists this clone with a count of one. The J gene is TRBJ1-4, the V gene TRBV5-1; 7 bases agree with TRBD1. The CDR3 has 14 amino acids. Germline CDR1 SGHRS, CDR2 YFSETQ. The ends lost 4 bases at V and 8 bases at J; junction bases unmatched: 8. The CDR3 nucleotides are TGCGCCAGCAGCCCTGGGACAGAGGAAGAAAAACTGTTTTTT. Amino acids: CASSPGTEEEKLFF. Drawing the rest from reference TRBV5-1 and TRBJ1-4, the complete variable domain is KAGVTQTPRYLIKTRGQQVTLSCSPISGHRSVSWYQQTPGQGLQFLFEYFSETQRNKGNFPGRFSGRQFSNSRSEMNVSTLELGDSALYLCASSPGTEEEKLFFGSGTQLSVL.

The chain uses TRBV12-3 or TRBV12-4 and TRBJ2-3; D may be TRBD2 (5 bases). Trimming shortened V by 3 bases and J by 3 bases, and 7 bases separated the two germline ends. CDR3 length: 13 residues. This CDR3 is CASSLSGTDTQYF. The CDR3, as DNA: TGTGCCAGCAGTTTGTCGGGGACAGATACGCAGTATTTT.

J is TRBJ2-7 and V is TRBV19; weak D call: TRBD1 (6 bases). Trimming removed 3 bases at V and 1 base at J, with 10 bases between. The CDR3 totals 14 residues. Germline-derived CDR1 and CDR2 are LNHDA and SQIVND (reference sequence). CDR3 DNA: TGTGCCAGTAGTATTCACAGGGAGTCCTACGAGCAGTACTTC. Translating gives CASSIHRESYEQYF.

J is TRBJ2-7 and V is TRBV2; 8 bases map to TRBD1. Trimming removed 4 bases from V and 4 bases from J; junction bases left unmatched: 6. From germline, CDR1 is SNHLY and CDR2 FYNNEI. The CDR3 contains 14 residues. CDR3 nucleotides: TGTGCCAGCAGTGTTGAGACAGGGGCTTACGAGCAGTACTTC. Residues: CASSVETGAYEQYF.

V is TRBV24-1 and J is TRBJ1-2, with TRBD1 matching over 11 bases. The CDR3 consists of 15 residues. Germline CDR1 and CDR2: KGHDR and SFDVKD. V lost 7 bases to trimming and J lost 5 bases; unmatched junction nucleotides: 8. DNA of the CDR3: TGTGCCACCAGCGCCCCGGGACAGGGGGTTTATGGCTACACCTTC. Translated, it gives CATSAPGQGVYGYTF.

This clone was seen just once. V is TRBV13 and J is TRBJ2-3; tentatively, D is TRBD2 (5 bases). CDR1 is PRHDT and CDR2 is FYEKMQ in the germline V gene (reference sequence). Trimming removed 4 bases from V and 6 bases from J, with 14 bases in between. The CDR3 sequence is 14 residues long. In DNA, the CDR3 is TGTGCCAGCAGCTCCACCGGTGGGAGCGATACGCAGTATTTT. Translated: CASSSTGGSDTQYF.

The chain combines TRBV5-5 with TRBJ1-5, with 7 bases identical to TRBD1. J gave up 0 bases and V 2 bases, and 5 bases lay outside the gene matches. Germline V CDR1 and CDR2: SGHKS, YYEKEE (reference sequence). The CDR3 sequence is 16 residues long. Written as DNA, the CDR3 is TGTGCCAGCAGCTTACTGGGACAGTATAGCAATCAGCCCCAGCATTTT. It is translated as CASSLLGQYSNQPQHF.

V usage is TRBV11-3 and J usage is TRBJ2-1, with 7 bases fitting TRBD2. The CDR3 is 14 residues long. After removal of 3 bases from V and 10 bases from J, the junction contained 9 bases not matched to a gene. CDR1 and CDR2 from the germline V gene are SGHNT and YENEEA. The CDR3: CASSFAAGESEQFF. The CDR3 DNA reads as TGTGCCAGCAGCTTTGCGGCGGGAGAGAGCGAGCAGTTCTTC.

The J gene is TRBJ1-1, the V gene TRBV18; TRBD1 aligns across 8 bases. The V gene end was trimmed by 3 bases and the J gene end by 5 bases; junction bases not matched to a gene: 8. This CDR3 has 15 residues. The V gene's germline CDR1 is KGHSH and CDR2 LQKENI. This CDR3 reads CASSPFGQGETEAFF. CDR3 sequence (DNA): TGTGCCAGCTCACCGTTCGGACAGGGTGAAACTGAAGCTTTCTTT.